This T cell receptor beta chain originates from a study of somatic mutations in cytotoxic T cells in rheumatoid arthritis. Study overall: Nearly 100% purity was obtained when some V beta antibody-stained T-cell populations were flow-sorted; these included V beta1+ cells sequenced for TCRB.

Germline V lookup: CDR1 SNHLY, CDR2 FYNNEI. The ends were cut back, 8 bases at V and 4 bases at J, with 11 bases in the middle. The CDR3 runs to 12 residues. Libraries were prepared by immunoSEQ multiplex PCR; TCRdb keeps only in-frame clonotypes and omits some of them. The sample carries around 11,000 clones, about 80% recorded once. The chain carries TRBV2 and TRBJ1-2; a weak D match, TRBD1 (6 bases). Source material: CD8+ T cells sorted from blood. The receptor was derived from an adult with rheumatoid arthritis. CDR3 sequence (DNA): TGTGCCAGCGGCCAGGGGTTCTATGGCTACACCTTC. Its translation: CASGQGFYGYTF. The whole variable domain, remainder taken from reference TRBV2 and TRBJ1-2, is EPEVTQTPSHQVTQMGQEVILRCVPISNHLYFYWYRQILGQKVEFLVSFYNNEISEKSEIFDDQFSVERPDGSNFTLKIRSTKLEDSAMYFCASGQGFYGYTFGSGTRLTVV.